What follows are 3 T cell receptor beta chains derived from one specimen sequenced in a study of T cell responses to AZD1222 COVID-19 vaccine (dated by TCRdb to the early 2020s). The time point label of this sample denotes: about 28 days (+/-7) after the second vaccine dose. The protocol used for the library was the immunoSEQ multiplex PCR assay. TCRdb stores this immuneACCESS table with in-frame sequences only. Part of the clones is absent; in the studies checked, under half of the shortfall reflects unresolved V genes, and no reason is known for the rest. The table for this sample lists tens of thousands of clones; about 88% of them were counted only once. Clones ranked in the top ten supply under 30% of the sample. The sequencing here drew on peripheral blood, taken 28 days after the second AZD1222 dose. Source of these receptors: an adult who received the AZD1222 COVID-19 vaccine.

The gene calls are TRBV19 and TRBJ2-1; the D call may be TRBD1 or TRBD2 (5 bases each). V shed 5 bases and J shed 4 bases, with 15 bases lying between them. The CDR3 has 15 residues. Germline CDR1 LNHDA, CDR2 SQIVND (reference sequence). The CDR3 is CASSSPGTVYNEQFF. DNA of the CDR3: TGTGCCAGTAGTTCCCCCGGGACCGTGTACAATGAGCAGTTCTTC.

The rearrangement joins TRBV5-1 to TRBJ1-1, with TRBD1 identical over 8 bases. Germline values: CDR1 SGHRS, CDR2 YFSETQ. V gave up 0 bases and J gave up 5 bases; unmatched junction bases: 6. The CDR3 totals 15 residues. CDR3 residues: CASSLGQTGDTEAFF. For the CDR3, the DNA is TGCGCCAGCAGCTTGGGCCAGACAGGGGATACTGAAGCTTTCTTT.

This chain connects TRBV30 to TRBJ1-2; D possibly corresponds to TRBD1 (6 bases). V dropped 1 base and J dropped 2 bases, with 17 bases sitting between them. The V gene's germline CDR1 is GTSNPN and CDR2 SVGIG (reference sequence). CDR3 size: 16 residues. The CDR3 is CAWSGSGTPANYGYTF. DNA for the CDR3: TGTGCCTGGAGTGGAAGCGGGACACCCGCCAACTATGGCTACACCTTC.